This T cell receptor beta chain originates from a study of blood T cell repertoires in COVID-19. Study-level information: Sites in the United States, Italy and Spain provided acute and convalescent COVID-19 samples.

In the authors' workflow: It was from reference gene primer amplification that nucleated cell counts were estimated. Data came from immunoSEQ multiplex PCR; TCRdb stores just in-frame clones and leaves some out. Clone size and the V and J calls come from that table; the DNA yielded D and trimming. The sample lists tens of thousands of clones, approximately 83% occurring once. This TCR came from a man in his 70s with acute or convalescent COVID-19. Sequenced: peripheral blood.

CDR3 loop: CASSLEEGYEQYF. CDR3 nucleotide sequence: TGTGCCAGCAGCTTAGAAGAGGGCTACGAGCAGTACTTC. The chain uses TRBV7-8 and TRBJ2-7; D might be TRBD2 (5 bases). V gave up 1 base and J gave up 3 bases, with 7 bases separating them. This CDR3 is built from 13 residues. Germline CDR1 reads SGHVS; CDR2 reads FQNEAQ.